This TCR beta chain was sequenced in a study of cytomegalovirus exposure and HLA in healthy donors. Study summary: Out of fewer than 500 genotyped donors, roughly 83% belonged to the Caucasian-associated ancestry cluster. Broader study findings: Among CMV-associated TCR beta chains, most appeared HLA-restricted in a later analysis.

The PCR made use of 60 Vbeta and 13 Jbeta primers. Clones were sequenced by immunoSEQ multiplex PCR, and TCRdb holds only the in-frame ones, with some missing. In the table there are about 300,000 clones, 86% of which are singletons. Turning to this clone: Antigen unknown.

The germline V gene encodes CDR1 SGHVS and CDR2 FQNEAQ. The CDR3 has 14 amino acids. The germline V and J ends were trimmed by 4 bases and 4 bases, with 11 bases remaining between them. This receptor was obtained from a man aged 35 to 55 in good health and CMV-seropositive. The rearrangement uses TRBV7-8 and TRBJ1-3; D perhaps matches TRBD1 (6 bases). What was sequenced was PBMCs. The CDR3 loop reads CASSSTGQGNTIYF. CDR3 DNA: TGTGCCAGCAGCTCCACAGGGCAGGGAAACACCATATATTTT. The full variable domain, completed using reference TRBV7-8 and TRBJ1-3, is GAGVSQSPRYKVAKRGQDVALRCDPISGHVSLFWYQQALGQGPEFLTYFQNEAQLDKSGLPSDRFFAERPEGSVSTLKIQRTQQEDSAVYLCASSSTGQGNTIYFGEGSWLTVV.